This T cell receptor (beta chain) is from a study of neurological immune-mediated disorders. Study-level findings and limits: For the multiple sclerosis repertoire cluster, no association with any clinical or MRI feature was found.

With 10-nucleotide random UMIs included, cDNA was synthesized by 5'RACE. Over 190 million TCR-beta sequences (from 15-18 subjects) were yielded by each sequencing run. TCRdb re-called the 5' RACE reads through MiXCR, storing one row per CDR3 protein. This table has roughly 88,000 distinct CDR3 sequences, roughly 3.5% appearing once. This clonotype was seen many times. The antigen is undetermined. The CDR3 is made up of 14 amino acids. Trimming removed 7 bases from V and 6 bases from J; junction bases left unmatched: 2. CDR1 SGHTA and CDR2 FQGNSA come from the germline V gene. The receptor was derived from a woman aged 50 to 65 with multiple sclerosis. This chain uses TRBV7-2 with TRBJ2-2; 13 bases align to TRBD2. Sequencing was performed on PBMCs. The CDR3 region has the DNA TGTGCCAGCACCGGACTAGCGGGGGCCGGGGAGCTGTTTTTT. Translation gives CASTGLAGAGELFF.